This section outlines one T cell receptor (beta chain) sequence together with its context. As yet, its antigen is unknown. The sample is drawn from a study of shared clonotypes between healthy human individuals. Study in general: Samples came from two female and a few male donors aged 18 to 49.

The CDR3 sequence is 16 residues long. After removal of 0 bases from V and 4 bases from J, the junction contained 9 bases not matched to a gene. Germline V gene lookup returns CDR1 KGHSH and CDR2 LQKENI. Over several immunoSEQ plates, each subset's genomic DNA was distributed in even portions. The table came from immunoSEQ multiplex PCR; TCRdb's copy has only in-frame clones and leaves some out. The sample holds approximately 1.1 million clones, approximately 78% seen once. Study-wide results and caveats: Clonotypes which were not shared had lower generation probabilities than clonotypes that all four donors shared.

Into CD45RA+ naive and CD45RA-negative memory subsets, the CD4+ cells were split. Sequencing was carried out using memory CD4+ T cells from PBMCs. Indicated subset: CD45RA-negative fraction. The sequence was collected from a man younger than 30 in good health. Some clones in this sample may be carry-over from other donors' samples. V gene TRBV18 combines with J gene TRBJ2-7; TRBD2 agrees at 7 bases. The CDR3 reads CASSPPGGRLPYEQYF. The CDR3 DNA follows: TGTGCCAGCTCACCACCGGGGGGGAGGCTACCTTACGAGCAGTACTTC. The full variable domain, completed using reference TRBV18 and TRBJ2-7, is NAGVMQNPRHLVRRRGQEARLRCSPMKGHSHVYWYRQLPEEGLKFMVYLQKENIIDESGMPKERFSAEFPKEGPSILRIQQVVRGDSAAYFCASSPPGGRLPYEQYFGPGTRLTVT.